A single sample is the source of the 27 T cell receptor beta chains below, sequenced in a study of early stage breast cancer tumors. Sequencing used immunoSEQ multiplex PCR; TCRdb keeps in-frame clones, though not all of them. The sample consists of several thousand clones, roughly 70% of them appearing once. Sequenced sample: breast tumor tissue. The source of these receptors is a person aged 45-65 years with breast cancer.

This clone was seen a few times. J is TRBJ1-5 and V is TRBV19, with D unresolved. The CDR3 runs to 14 residues. CDR1 is LNHDA, CDR2 SQIVND, per germline (reference sequence). V was cut by 4 bases and J by 4 bases, with 11 bases left in between. CDR3 nucleotide sequence: TGTGCCAGTAGTAACACCGTCGAGAATCAGCCCCAGCATTTT. Translation gives CASSNTVENQPQHF.

The chain uses TRBV28 and TRBJ1-3, with D unclear. The length of the CDR3 is 13 residues. Germline V gene lookup returns CDR1 MDHEN and CDR2 SYDVKM. V gave up 7 bases and J gave up 1 base, with 8 bases separating them. The CDR3 protein is CASTVTSGNTIYF. CDR3 nucleotide sequence: TGTGCCAGCACAGTGACATCTGGAAACACCATATATTTT.

The V call is TRBV10-3, the J call TRBJ2-3, with 7 bases identical to TRBD2. The germline gives CDR1 ENHRY, CDR2 SYGVKD. V shed 5 bases and J 1 base; nucleotides not matched to a gene: 6. There are 15 residues in the CDR3. The CDR3 coding sequence is TGTGCCATCAGTCCCTCGGCGGGGGGCACAGATACGCAGTATTTT. Translated: CAISPSAGGTDTQYF.

This chain links TRBV6-1 with TRBJ2-3, with 8 bases identical to TRBD1. This CDR3 spans 13 amino acids. CDR1 and CDR2 from the germline V gene are MNHNS and SASEGT. With V trimmed by 5 bases and J by 15 bases, 13 bases remained unmatched. CDR3 in amino acids: CASSQRSGTGTYF. DNA of the CDR3: TGTGCCAGCAGTCAAAGGAGTGGGACAGGAACTTATTTT.

The chain is built from TRBV14 and TRBJ2-7; D could derive from TRBD1 or TRBD2 (5 bases each). The CDR3 has 15 residues. Trimming removed 4 bases at V and 8 bases at J, with 21 bases between. Germline lookup yields CDR1 SGHDN and CDR2 FVKESK. The CDR3 protein is CASSPNEGLGKKQYF. The CDR3 nucleotides are TGTGCCAGCAGCCCCAACGAGGGGTTAGGGAAAAAGCAGTACTTC.

This chain connects TRBV7-2 to TRBJ2-5; tentatively, D is TRBD2 (6 bases). CDR3 length: 13 residues. Germline CDR1 reads SGHTA; CDR2 reads FQGNSA. Trimming left V 5 bases short and J 2 bases short, with 9 bases between. In DNA, the CDR3 is TGTGCCAGCAGCCCCGGGACTCAAGAGACCCAGTACTTC. It translates to CASSPGTQETQYF.

The chain joins TRBV15 to TRBJ1-5; D is undetermined. The V end was cut by 0 bases, the J end by 4 bases, with 7 bases between. The CDR3 has 14 residues. Germline V gene lookup returns CDR1 LNHNV and CDR2 YYDKDF (reference sequence). In DNA form, the CDR3 reads TGTGCCACCAGCAGAGATAAGGTTAATCAGCCCCAGCATTTT. Its translation: CATSRDKVNQPQHF. Combining the CDR3 with reference TRBV15 and TRBJ1-5 gives the whole variable domain DAMVIQNPRYQVTQFGKPVTLSCSQTLNHNVMYWYQQKSSQAPKLLFHYYDKDFNNEADTPDNFQSRRPNTSFCFLDIRSPGLGDTAMYLCATSRDKVNQPQHFGDGTRLSIL.

The V call is TRBV11-2, the J call TRBJ1-1; maybe TRBD1 (5 bases). V lost 0 bases and J 3 bases, leaving 8 bases between the germline ends. Germline loops: CDR1 SGHAT, CDR2 FQNNGV. This CDR3 contains 14 residues. The CDR3 region has the DNA TGTGCCAGCAGCTTAGATCTGACAGACACTGAAGCTTTCTTT. Translating it yields CASSLDLTDTEAFF.

V and J are TRBV5-1 and TRBJ1-4; D is perhaps TRBD1 (6 bases). The V and J ends lost 0 bases and 7 bases respectively, with 13 bases between them. The CDR3 extends over 15 amino acids. CDR1 and CDR2 (germline): SGHRS, YFSETQ. This CDR3 reads CASSLEQGEVEKLFF. DNA for the CDR3: TGCGCCAGCAGCTTGGAACAGGGAGAGGTTGAAAAACTGTTTTTT. Drawing the rest from reference TRBV5-1 and TRBJ1-4, the complete variable domain is KAGVTQTPRYLIKTRGQQVTLSCSPISGHRSVSWYQQTPGQGLQFLFEYFSETQRNKGNFPGRFSGRQFSNSRSEMNVSTLELGDSALYLCASSLEQGEVEKLFFGSGTQLSVL.

The chain combines TRBV11-2 with TRBJ2-5, with 14 bases lining up with TRBD2. CDR3 size: 18 residues. J gave up 5 bases and V 3 bases, and 11 bases lay outside the gene matches. Germline-derived CDR1 and CDR2 are SGHAT and FQNNGV. The DNA of the CDR3 is TGTGCCAGCAGCTTCTGGGGGGGACTAGCGGGAGTAAGCGAGACCCAGTACTTC. Translating it yields CASSFWGGLAGVSETQYF.

The V call is TRBV6-4, the J call TRBJ2-3; 11 nucleotides agree with TRBD2. The germline V gene encodes CDR1 MRHNA and CDR2 SNTAGT. This CDR3 region has 18 residues. V was clipped by 3 bases and J by 6 bases; unmatched bases: 14. CDR3 region: CASSDRGTSGSGGDTQYF. The CDR3 DNA is TGTGCCAGCAGTGATCGGGGGACTAGCGGATCCGGAGGGGATACGCAGTATTTT.

The chain uses TRBV29-1 and TRBJ2-5, with 11 bases that match TRBD1. V lost 5 bases to trimming and J lost 3 bases; unmatched junction nucleotides: 5. Germline CDR1 SQVTM, CDR2 ANQGSEA. CDR3 length equals 14 residues. CDR3 nucleotides: TGCAGCGTTAGGAGGGACAGGGGGAAAGAGACCCAGTACTTC. Its protein is CSVRRDRGKETQYF.

This chain joins TRBV4-2 and TRBJ2-7, with 7 nucleotides matching TRBD1. The CDR3 is 14 amino acids. The J segment lost 5 bases and the V segment lost 1 base, leaving 5 bases of the junction unmatched. The V gene's germline CDR1 is LGHNA and CDR2 YNFKEQ. CDR3 bases: TGTGCCAGCAGCCAAGCCGACAGGGACCACGAGCAGTACTTC. Protein product: CASSQADRDHEQYF.

This chain connects TRBV2 to TRBJ2-5, with 10 bases that match TRBD2. This CDR3 contains 13 residues. With 9 bases clipped from V and 5 bases from J, the junction kept 6 bases outside the gene matches. Germline CDR1 and CDR2: SNHLY and FYNNEI. The CDR3: CARSIAGGETQYF. CDR3 in DNA: TGTGCCAGATCGATAGCGGGAGGCGAGACCCAGTACTTC.

J is TRBJ1-2 and V is TRBV19; unclear D gene. Germline CDR1 and CDR2: LNHDA and SQIVND (reference sequence). V was pared by 7 bases and J by 3 bases, with 12 bases between. This CDR3 contains 13 residues. In DNA, the CDR3 is TGTGCCAGTAACCCCAGCAATTACTATGGCTACACCTTC. Its protein is CASNPSNYYGYTF.

The chain carries TRBV5-5 and TRBJ2-7, with TRBD2 identical over 7 bases. The germline CDR1 and CDR2 sequences are SGHKS and YYEKEE (reference sequence). The V gene end was trimmed by 4 bases and the J gene end by 1 base; junction bases not matched to a gene: 8. The CDR3 consists of 15 residues. CDR3 coding DNA: TGTGCCAGCAGCCCCGTCGGTAGCGGGTCCTACGAGCAGTACTTC. Residues: CASSPVGSGSYEQYF.

This clone was seen only a few times. This sequence joins TRBV7-9 and TRBJ2-3; 10 bases align to TRBD2. The CDR3 loop spans 14 amino acids. Per the germline V gene, CDR1 is SEHNR and CDR2 is FQNEAQ (reference sequence). Trimming took 5 bases from V and 6 from J; bases not matched to a gene: 5. The CDR3 nucleotides are TGTGCCAGCAGCGATCTAGCGGGAGCCGATACGCAGTATTTT. It specifies CASSDLAGADTQYF.

The chain links TRBV7-6 to TRBJ2-1; TRBD2 aligns across 8 bases. This CDR3 has 16 amino acids. Germline CDR1 reads SGHVS; CDR2 reads FNYEAQ. V shed 0 bases, J shed 7 bases, and the junction held 8 bases outside the gene matches. DNA of the CDR3: TGTGCCAGCAGCTTAGCGGCGAGCGGGAGTAGGAATGAGCAGTTCTTC. Its translation is CASSLAASGSRNEQFF.

The chain couples TRBV27 to TRBJ1-2; D is perhaps TRBD1 (6 bases). V was pared by 4 bases and J by 0 bases, with 6 bases between. The length of the CDR3 is 13 residues. Germline V gene lookup returns CDR1 MNHEY and CDR2 SMNVEV (reference sequence). The DNA of the CDR3 is TGTGCCAGCAGTTGGACAGCTAACTATGGCTACACCTTC. This gives the protein CASSWTANYGYTF.

V gene TRBV27 combines with J gene TRBJ1-2, with 7 nucleotides matching TRBD1. Looked up from germline, CDR1 is MNHEY and CDR2 is SMNVEV (reference sequence). The CDR3 runs 15 residues. With V trimmed by 6 bases and J by 0 bases, 7 bases remained unmatched. The CDR3, as DNA: TGTGCCAGCAGCCCAGGGGGACGGCCTAACTATGGCTACACCTTC. Protein product: CASSPGGRPNYGYTF.

In its sample, this clone was seen a few times. The chain links TRBV28 to TRBJ2-7, with D uncertain. The CDR3 is 13 amino acids. Germline CDR1 MDHEN, CDR2 SYDVKM. V lost 6 bases and J 3 bases, leaving 12 bases between the germline ends. Here the CDR3 reads CASSQAPYYEQYF. The CDR3 DNA sequence: TGTGCCAGCAGCCAAGCCCCATACTACGAGCAGTACTTC.

This sequence joins TRBV19 and TRBJ1-2; 7 bases match TRBD1. With V trimmed by 0 bases and J by 9 bases, 4 bases remained unmatched. The CDR3 runs 13 residues. From germline, CDR1 is LNHDA and CDR2 SQIVND (reference sequence). CDR3 protein: CASSIDRQGRYTF. Written as DNA, the CDR3 is TGTGCCAGTAGTATAGATAGACAGGGACGCTACACCTTC. Full variable domain (missing parts from reference TRBV19 and TRBJ1-2): DGGITQSPKYLFRKEGQNVTLSCEQNLNHDAMYWYRQDPGQGLRLIYYSQIVNDFQKGDIAEGYSVSREKKESFPLTVTSAQKNPTAFYLCASSIDRQGRYTFGSGTRLTVV.

The J gene is TRBJ1-1, the V gene TRBV10-3, with D possibly matching TRBD1 (6 bases). V was cut by 8 bases and J by 3 bases, with 19 bases left in between. The germline V gene encodes CDR1 ENHRY and CDR2 SYGVKD. This CDR3 has 15 residues. CDR3 DNA sequence: TGTGCCATCTCAGGAGGTAAGGGGGGGCACACTGAAGCTTTCTTT. The encoded protein is CAISGGKGGHTEAFF.

The rearrangement links TRBV29-1 to TRBJ1-1; 9 bases agree with TRBD1. This CDR3 has 15 residues. CDR1 is SQVTM, CDR2 ANQGSEA, per germline. The V segment lost 8 bases and the J segment 1 base; nucleotides outside the gene matches: 11. This CDR3 is CSIRGQGLTNTEAFF. The CDR3 nucleotides read TGCAGCATTCGGGGACAGGGACTTACGAACACTGAAGCTTTCTTT.

The chain has TRBV2 and TRBJ1-1; 11 nucleotides match TRBD1. The CDR3 spans 14 residues. The germline gives CDR1 SNHLY, CDR2 FYNNEI. After removal of 7 bases from V and 4 bases from J, the junction contained 5 bases not matched to a gene. In DNA form, the CDR3 reads TGTGCCAGCAAGAGGGACAGGGGGGGCACTGAAGCTTTCTTT. It codes for CASKRDRGGTEAFF.

This clone was seen more than once but under ten times. This chain uses TRBV27 with TRBJ2-1; D possibly corresponds to TRBD1 (6 bases). CDR1 and CDR2 (germline): MNHEY, SMNVEV (reference sequence). The CDR3 is 15 residues long. V was trimmed by 7 bases and J by 3 bases, leaving 16 bases between them. The CDR3 reads CASTPRGTFYNEQFF. In nucleotides, the CDR3 is TGTGCCAGCACCCCAAGGGGGACATTCTACAATGAGCAGTTCTTC.

The CDR3 loop reads CATSRDRVQGASQTQYF. In nucleotides, the CDR3 is TGTGCCACCAGCAGAGATCGGGTGCAGGGGGCGTCTCAGACCCAGTACTTC. The J gene is TRBJ2-5, the V gene TRBV15; 8 bases are a match to TRBD1. With 0 bases clipped from V and 6 bases from J, the junction kept 12 bases outside the gene matches. CDR1 and CDR2 from the germline V gene are LNHNV and YYDKDF (reference sequence). This CDR3 is built from 17 residues.